The source of this TCR beta chain is a study of CD8 T cells in ankylosing spondylitis. TCRdb processed the 5' RACE reads anew with MiXCR; each CDR3 protein has one entry. The table lists 35,000 to 40,000 distinct CDR3 sequences, 15% to 20% of them singletons. The germline V and J ends were trimmed by 4 bases and 7 bases, with 13 bases remaining between them. Germline-derived CDR1 and CDR2 are SGHVS and FQNEAQ. The CDR3 is made up of 13 amino acids. Input material: blood. The TCR was taken from a male donor with ankylosing spondylitis or in good health (not recorded which). The V gene is TRBV7-8, the J gene TRBJ2-5; tentatively, D is TRBD1 (5 bases). This CDR3 is CASSSSRAGTQYF. DNA of the CDR3: TGTGCCAGCAGCTCCAGCAGGGCAGGGACCCAGTACTTC.